The T cell receptor beta chain described here comes from a study of Ad26.COV2.S vaccination and SARS-CoV-2 variants. Treatment specified: 15 to 20 received Ad26.COV2.S at low or high dose, single or two shots; 5 received placebo; per-sample allocation not given. All samples were drawn on day 63, counting from the first vaccine or placebo injection. SARS-CoV-2 spike from the Wuhan strain was encoded by the vaccine, an Ad26 vector. The assay was immunoSEQ multiplex PCR, and TCRdb's table has in-frame clones only and misses some. Altogether a few hundred thousand clones are present, under 90% being singletons, with the ten largest covering around 5.5%. Regarding the study as a whole: Reportedly, spike-specific CD8+ and CD4+ T cell responses achieved substantial breadth once vaccination had taken place. Vaccinated and placebo-treated recipients had similar non-spike TCR breadth.

Turning to this clone: The antigen is unknown.

The sample in question was peripheral blood, obtained in a trial of Ad26.COV2.S vaccine versus placebo. The sequence was collected from a person aged 18-60 years who received the Ad26.COV2.S COVID-19 vaccine or a placebo.

The CDR3 sequence: CASSLGEGFRSPLHF. CDR3 in DNA: TGTGCCAGCAGCCTAGGAGAGGGGTTTCGTTCACCCCTCCACTTT. V usage is TRBV6-2 or TRBV6-3 and J usage is TRBJ1-6; D might be TRBD1 (5 bases). Between the trimmed V and J ends, which lost 6 bases and 9 bases, there was a span of 18 bases. CDR1 and CDR2 (germline): MNHEY, SVGEGT. The CDR3 covers 15 residues.